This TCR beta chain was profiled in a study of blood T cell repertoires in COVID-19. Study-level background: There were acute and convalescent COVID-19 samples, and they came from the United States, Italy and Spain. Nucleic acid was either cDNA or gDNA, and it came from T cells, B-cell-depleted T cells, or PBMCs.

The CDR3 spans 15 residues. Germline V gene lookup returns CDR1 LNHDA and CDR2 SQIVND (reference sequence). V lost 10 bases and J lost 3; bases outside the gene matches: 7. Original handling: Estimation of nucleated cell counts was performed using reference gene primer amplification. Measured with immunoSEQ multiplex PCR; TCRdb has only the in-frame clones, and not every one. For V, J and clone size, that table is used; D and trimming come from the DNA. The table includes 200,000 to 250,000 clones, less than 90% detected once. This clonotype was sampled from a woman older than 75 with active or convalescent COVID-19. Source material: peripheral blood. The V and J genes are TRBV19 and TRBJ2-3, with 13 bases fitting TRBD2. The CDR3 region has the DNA TGTGCCACCCGACTAGCGGGGGGTAGGACAGATACGCAGTATTTT. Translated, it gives CATRLAGGRTDTQYF.